The 28 T cell receptor beta chains given below trace back to one sample, sequenced in a study of blood T cells in healthy people across ages. The authors ran a second PCR of roughly 6 to 12 cycles using a sample-barcoded 5' primer and a J-beta primer mix. TCRdb analysed the 5' RACE reads with MiXCR anew, one entry per CDR3 protein. The sample lists hundreds of thousands of distinct CDR3 sequences, approximately 50% occurring once. Specimen: blood. The receptors stem from a woman aged 55-69 years in good health.

J is TRBJ2-1 and V is TRBV20-1, with 8 bases aligning to TRBD2. Trimming took 0 bases from V and 3 from J; bases not matched to a gene: 10. The CDR3 spans 17 residues. Germline V lookup: CDR1 DFQATT, CDR2 SNEGSKA (reference sequence). The CDR3 DNA sequence: TGCAGTGCTAGAGAATCAACCGGGACTAGTCTCTACAATGAGCAGTTCTTC. Protein: CSARESTGTSLYNEQFF.

V is TRBV12-1 and J is TRBJ2-7; TRBD1, the table's D call, was not compared with the DNA. TRBV12-1 is tagged as a pseudogene. The CDR3 spans 17 residues. This CDR3 is CASSPWHRGRPYDEQYF. The CDR3 region has the DNA TGTGCCAGCAGCCCTTGGCACAGGGGAAGACCTTACGACGAGCAGTACTTC.

The genes are TRBV27 and TRBJ2-7; TRBD1 aligns across 12 bases. Germline CDR1 and CDR2: MNHEY and SMNVEV (reference sequence). CDR3 length equals 18 residues. With 3 bases clipped from V and 1 base from J, the junction kept 10 bases outside the gene matches. CDR3 sequence (DNA): TGTGCCAGCAGTTTGTGGGACAGGGGGCGACGAGGTTCCTACGAGCAGTACTTC. As protein: CASSLWDRGRRGSYEQYF.

The chain combines TRBV20-1 with TRBJ2-3, with D maybe TRBD1 (6 bases). CDR3 length: 12 amino acids. The V gene lost 6 bases and the J gene lost 1 base, with 8 bases spanning the gap. CDR1 is DFQATT, CDR2 SNEGSKA, per germline (reference sequence). In nucleotides, the CDR3 is TGCAGTGCAGGGGGTGGCACAGATACGCAGTATTTT. Translated: CSAGGGTDTQYF.

This clonotype came up many times. The genes are TRBV5-5 and TRBJ2-7; D is uncertain. The CDR3 covers 14 residues. Germline CDR1 and CDR2: SGHKS and YYEKEE (reference sequence). V gave up 0 bases and J gave up 2 bases, with 9 bases separating them. This CDR3 is CASSLEHLAYEQYF. The CDR3 DNA is TGTGCCAGCAGCTTGGAACACCTCGCCTACGAGCAGTACTTC.

V gene TRBV20-1 combines with J gene TRBJ2-1; TRBD2 aligns across 9 bases. The CDR3 loop spans 15 amino acids. Germline CDR1 DFQATT, CDR2 SNEGSKA (reference sequence). Germline trimming cut 1 base from V and 13 bases from J; bases unmatched to any gene: 14. CDR3 residues: CSARVIAGDQETQFF. The CDR3 DNA is TGCAGTGCTAGAGTGATAGCGGGAGACCAAGAGACCCAGTTCTTC.

J is TRBJ2-5 and V is TRBV28, with D unclear. This CDR3 has 12 amino acids. Between the trimmed V and J ends, which lost 9 bases and 3 bases, there was a span of 11 bases. The V gene's germline CDR1 is MDHEN and CDR2 SYDVKM. In nucleotides, the CDR3 is TGTGCCAGTATGAAACTTAAAGAGACCCAGTACTTC. This translates into CASMKLKETQYF.

The chain links TRBV12-3 or TRBV12-4 to TRBJ1-2; 11 nucleotides align to TRBD1. V lost 6 bases, J lost 6 bases, and 6 bases stayed unmatched. The CDR3 runs 14 residues. CDR3 DNA: TGTGCCAGCAGGAGGACAGGGGGCCTGAATGGCTACACCTTC. Residues: CASRRTGGLNGYTF.

A note on this clonotype: One end of the junction fails to match germline, which may point to a read error. This chain uses TRBV7-3 with TRBJ2-3, with a weak D call TRBD1 (5 bases). Germline V CDR1 and CDR2: SGHTA, FQGTGA. CDR3 length equals 16 residues. CDR3 sequence: CTSSLEGQASTDTQYF. CDR3 DNA sequence: TGTACCAGCAGCTTAGAAGGACAAGCTAGCACAGATACGCAGTATTTT. Supplemented by reference TRBV7-3 and TRBJ2-3, the full variable domain reads GAGVSQTPSNKVTEKGKYVELRCDPISGHTALYWYRQSLGQGPEFLIYFQGTGAADDSGLPNDRFFAVRPEGSVSTLKIQRTERGDSAVYLCTSSLEGQASTDTQYFGPGTRLTVL.

This clonotype was seen repeatedly, ten times or more. The chain uses TRBV6-5 and TRBJ1-2; perhaps TRBD1 as D (5 bases). Trimming took 2 bases from V and 2 from J, leaving 12 bases between them. The CDR3 runs to 15 residues. Germline lookup yields CDR1 MNHEY and CDR2 SVGAGI. CDR3 residues: CASSYSLEGNYGYTF. The CDR3 DNA reads as TGTGCCAGCAGTTACAGCCTCGAGGGGAACTATGGCTACACCTTC.

CDR3 DNA sequence: TGCAGTGCTAGGGGGACAGGGGGATGGAGGCAGTTCTTC. It codes for CSARGTGGWRQFF. The chain couples TRBV20-1 to TRBJ2-1, with 11 nucleotides matching TRBD1. CDR1 is DFQATT and CDR2 is SNEGSKA in the germline V gene (reference sequence). The V gene end was trimmed by 3 bases and the J gene end by 12 bases; junction bases not matched to a gene: 7. CDR3 length equals 13 residues.

As regards this clonotype: It may be a read error: a sequence one base away is much more abundant. The chain has TRBV29-1 and TRBJ1-2; no definite D call. Germline values: CDR1 SQVTM, CDR2 ANQGSEA. Between the trimmed V and J ends, which lost 7 bases and 6 bases, there was a span of 15 bases. The CDR3 loop spans 12 amino acids. The CDR3 spells CSAGLGGDGYTF. The CDR3 nucleotides read TGCAGCGCCGGACTGGGAGGAGATGGCTACACCTTC.

The V call is TRBV20-1, the J call TRBJ2-3, with a possible D match to TRBD1 (5 bases). Germline CDR1 DFQATT, CDR2 SNEGSKA (reference sequence). This CDR3 is built from 14 residues. V was clipped by 6 bases and J by 0 bases, with 13 bases between them. CDR3 amino acids: CSARQITSTDTQYF. The DNA for the CDR3 is TGCAGTGCCAGACAGATTACTAGCACAGATACGCAGTATTTT.

This clonotype was observed a single time. This chain uses TRBV4-3 with TRBJ2-7; possible D gene TRBD2, 6 bases. With the DNA end fitting TRBJ2-5 better, the J assignment may be wrong. The CDR3 covers 15 residues. Germline V gene lookup returns CDR1 LGHNA and CDR2 YSLEER. CDR3 in amino acids: CASSQDLRRVETQYF. The CDR3 nucleotides are TGCGCCAGCAGCCAAGATCTGCGGAGGGTGGAGACCCAGTACTTC.

J is TRBJ2-5 and V is TRBV6-1; D possibly corresponds to TRBD1 (5 bases). Trimming removed 2 bases at V and 9 bases at J, with 13 bases between. This CDR3 has 13 amino acids. Germline loops: CDR1 MNHNS, CDR2 SASEGT. The CDR3 sequence is CASSENWKGAQYF. The CDR3 coding sequence is TGTGCCAGCAGTGAAAACTGGAAAGGGGCCCAGTACTTC.

The chain combines TRBV7-9 with TRBJ2-3, with D unclear. CDR3 length: 11 amino acids. CDR1 SEHNR and CDR2 FQNEAQ come from the germline V gene (reference sequence). V was clipped by 8 bases and J by 7 bases, with 10 bases between them. The CDR3 region has the DNA TGTGCCAGCGGCCCTCCCTATACGCAGTATTTT. This gives the protein CASGPPYTQYF. The variable domain in full, completed from reference TRBV7-9 and TRBJ2-3, reads DTGVSQNPRHKITKRGQNVTFRCDPISEHNRLYWYRQTLGQGPEFLTYFQNEAQLEKSRLLSDRFSAERPKGSFSTLEIQRTEQGDSAMYLCASGPPYTQYFGPGTRLTVL.

This clonotype showed up many times. The gene calls are TRBV6-4 and TRBJ2-3, with 8 bases identical to TRBD2. The CDR3 is 15 amino acids. Germline V gives CDR1 MRHNA, CDR2 SNTAGT. Losses at the gene ends were 5 bases for V and 4 bases for J; bases not matched to a gene: 8. This chain's CDR3 is CASSPRAGVSDTQYF. The CDR3 bases are TGTGCCAGCAGTCCCCGAGCGGGAGTGTCAGATACGCAGTATTTT.

The V gene is TRBV7-2, the J gene TRBJ2-1; TRBD2 matches at 7 bases. Trimming took 1 base from V and 2 from J; bases not matched to a gene: 5. Germline V lookup: CDR1 SGHTA, CDR2 FQGNSA. The CDR3 length is 16 residues. The CDR3 protein is CASSLVAGFAYNEQFF. The CDR3, as DNA: TGTGCCAGCAGCTTAGTAGCGGGTTTCGCCTACAATGAGCAGTTCTTC.

This chain links TRBV5-1 with TRBJ2-3, with a weak D call TRBD2 (6 bases). V gave up 3 bases and J gave up 3 bases, with 11 bases separating them. CDR3 length equals 14 residues. Per germline, CDR1 SGHRS and CDR2 YFSETQ. The CDR3 here is CASSWQDYTDTQYF. Here the CDR3 DNA reads TGCGCCAGCAGCTGGCAGGACTATACAGATACGCAGTATTTT. Drawing the rest from reference TRBV5-1 and TRBJ2-3, the complete variable domain is KAGVTQTPRYLIKTRGQQVTLSCSPISGHRSVSWYQQTPGQGLQFLFEYFSETQRNKGNFPGRFSGRQFSNSRSEMNVSTLELGDSALYLCASSWQDYTDTQYFGPGTRLTVL.

This rearrangement joins TRBV6-6 to TRBJ1-2; TRBD1 matches at 7 bases. The CDR3 totals 14 residues. V lost 5 bases and J lost 7; bases outside the gene matches: 10. Germline V gene data show CDR1 as MNHNY and CDR2 as SVGAGI (reference sequence). The DNA of the CDR3 is TGTGCCAGCAGTACTGGGACAGCCCCCTTTGGCTACACCTTC. Protein sequence: CASSTGTAPFGYTF.

The chain couples TRBV29-1 to TRBJ1-2, with D maybe TRBD1 (5 bases). The V end lost 6 bases, the J end lost 4 bases, and 24 bases lay between the germline ends. The CDR3 sequence is 16 residues long. Germline V gives CDR1 SQVTM, CDR2 ANQGSEA. The CDR3 loop reads CSVSSRDVSQGYGYTF. Here the CDR3 DNA reads TGCAGCGTGTCCTCCCGGGATGTTTCCCAGGGCTATGGCTACACCTTC. Based on the CDR3 plus reference TRBV29-1 and TRBJ1-2, the full variable domain is SAVISQKPSRDICQRGTSLTIQCQVDSQVTMMFWYRQQPGQSLTLIATANQGSEATYESGFVIDKFPISRPNLTFSTLTVSNMSPEDSSIYLCSVSSRDVSQGYGYTFGSGTRLTVV.

The gene calls are TRBV7-8 and TRBJ2-3; the D gene is possibly TRBD2 (5 bases). The CDR3 length is 14 residues. V lost 5 bases and J 5 bases, leaving 14 bases between the germline ends. CDR1 SGHVS and CDR2 FQNEAQ come from the germline V gene. The CDR3 nucleotides read TGTGCCAGCAGCAGCGGAGGCGAGGGAGATACGCAGTATTTT. As protein: CASSSGGEGDTQYF.

The chain joins TRBV9 to TRBJ2-7, with 7 nucleotides matching TRBD1. The CDR3 is 15 amino acids. Germline CDR1 reads SGDLS; CDR2 reads YYNGEE. J lost 1 base, V lost 4 bases, and 8 bases had no gene match. This CDR3 reads CASSPDGQVSYEQYF. The CDR3 nucleotides read TGTGCCAGCAGCCCAGACGGACAGGTGTCCTACGAGCAGTACTTC.

The chain employs TRBV9 and TRBJ2-3; TRBD2 matches at 12 bases. The CDR3 sequence is 15 residues long. The germline gives CDR1 SGDLS, CDR2 YYNGEE. The junction had 5 bases not matched to a gene; V was cut back by 4 bases and J by 5 bases. For the CDR3, the DNA is TGTGCCAGCAGCTTCTCGGGACTAGCGGGAGATACGCAGTATTTT. It is translated as CASSFSGLAGDTQYF.

This chain links TRBV7-2 with TRBJ2-7, with TRBD2 matching 11 bases. The CDR3 runs 15 residues. The trim removed 4 bases at V and 8 bases at J, leaving 10 bases unmatched. Germline loops: CDR1 SGHTA, CDR2 FQGNSA. The CDR3 DNA reads TGTGCCAGCAGCTCCCAGGTAGCGGGAGGGCCGAAGCAGTACTTC. It specifies CASSSQVAGGPKQYF.

The chain joins TRBV6-1 to TRBJ1-1; TRBD1 matches at 9 bases. Trimming took 4 bases from V and 1 from J; bases not matched to a gene: 10. Germline V gene sequence: CDR1 MNHNS, CDR2 SASEGT. This CDR3 comprises 17 residues. The CDR3 region has the DNA TGTGCCAGCAGTGTAGCGGGACAGGGAAACCAGAACACTGAAGCTTTCTTT. Protein sequence: CASSVAGQGNQNTEAFF.

This clonotype was detected many times. Here the CDR3 reads CASSRTTRAEELFF. The CDR3 bases are TGCGCCAGCAGCCGGACGACTAGGGCCGAGGAGCTGTTTTTT. J is TRBJ2-2 and V is TRBV4-3, with TRBD2 as a possible D gene (6 bases). The CDR3 sequence is 14 residues long. Trimming cost V 4 bases and J 10 bases, with 16 bases left between them. Germline-derived CDR1 and CDR2 are LGHNA and YSLEER.

The CDR3 loop is CASNSGTYNEQFF. Written as DNA, the CDR3 is TGTGCCAGCAATAGCGGAACCTACAATGAGCAGTTCTTC. The chain carries TRBV2 and TRBJ2-1, with D maybe TRBD2 (6 bases). The CDR3 is 13 amino acids. V was pared by 7 bases and J by 2 bases, with 9 bases between. Germline loops: CDR1 SNHLY, CDR2 FYNNEI.